Listed below are T cell receptor beta chains from one sample, sequenced in a study of molecular identifiers for immune sequencing clone quantification. TCRdb re-analysed the PCR reads in MiXCR, keeping a single row per CDR3 protein. The sample holds about 35,000 distinct CDR3 sequences, around a sixth seen once. Source material: naive CD8+ T cells from blood, with Jurkat cell RNA spiked in. The receptors here all came from a human donor in good health. Some libraries in this study had Jurkat cell RNA spiked in. The conserved cysteine and the conserved F or W are not part of the CDR3 here.

j_call v_call cdr3_length cdr3_aa
TRBJ1-1 TRBV19 14 ASRDGTDGSNTEAF
TRBJ2-7 TRBV12-3/TRBV12-4 13 ASSLTSGRTYEQY
TRBJ2-7 TRBV27 13 ASSLNVYGGYEQY
TRBJ2-2 TRBV4-2 16 ASSQDMSSGRIRGELF
TRBJ2-7 TRBV14 11 ASSLPLGAEQY
TRBJ1-3 TRBV4-3 13 ASSQARGSGNTIY
TRBJ2-1 TRBV12-3/TRBV12-4 7 AQGNEQF
TRBJ2-1 TRBV14 9 ASAAYNEQF
TRBJ1-4 TRBV28 14 ASSLYRGATNEKLF
TRBJ1-4 TRBV12-3/TRBV12-4 13 ASSLGGVANEKLF
TRBJ2-1 TRBV29-1 13 SVERLGDIYNEQF
TRBJ2-2 TRBV14 13 ASSQGLAGTGELF
TRBJ2-1 TRBV20-1 12 SARESSSYNEQF
TRBJ2-7 TRBV13 11 ASSLTSSYEQY
TRBJ2-1 TRBV5-1 11 ASSLPAENEQF
TRBJ2-7 TRBV7-2 12 ASSLFKDSYEQY
TRBJ2-5 TRBV18 14 ASSPPDRAWQETQY
TRBJ2-5 TRBV12-3/TRBV12-4 11 ASNLAPRETQY
TRBJ2-5 TRBV20-1 11 SAPPGLVETQY
TRBJ2-5 TRBV12-3/TRBV12-4 12 ASSVTWGQETQY
TRBJ2-7 TRBV7-9 14 ASSQRPGQGAYEQY
TRBJ2-5 TRBV29-1 11 SFRPGNQETQY
TRBJ2-5 TRBV6-6 14 ASSYSGDSPGETQY
TRBJ2-2 TRBV29-1 14 GVQLGRGRDTGELF
TRBJ2-1 TRBV9 14 ASSVSTSGRSDEQF
TRBJ2-2 TRBV12-3/TRBV12-4 14 ASSSPTSGNTGELF